These 30 T cell receptor beta chains came from one sample sequenced in a study of technical replicates of blood from a handful of donors (dated by TCRdb to about 2017). The protocol used for the library was the immunoSEQ multiplex PCR assay. This immuneACCESS table, as held by TCRdb, lists in-frame sequences with V and J called but not all clones. Of the missing ones, under half trace to an unresolved V gene in checked studies; the others have no known cause. This sample gives about 72,000 clones in total; just under 95% of them show up just once. The top ten clonotypes cover approximately 0.4% of the sample. Sequencing input: T cells isolated from PBMCs. These receptors originate from a human donor in good health.

The chain recombines TRBV5-6 with TRBJ2-7; possible D gene TRBD1, 5 bases. This CDR3 comprises 14 residues. Germline-derived CDR1 and CDR2 are SGHDT and YYEEEE. Trimming took off 4 bases at V and 4 bases at J, with 15 bases between the two ends. The CDR3 DNA follows: TGTGCCAGCAGCGTATTAAGACAGCTTTACGAGCAGTACTTC. As protein: CASSVLRQLYEQYF.

The genes are TRBV7-2 and TRBJ2-7, with D perhaps TRBD2 (5 bases). Germline CDR1 is SGHTA and CDR2 is FQGNSA. V gave up 5 bases and J gave up 2 bases, with 16 bases separating them. The CDR3 has 15 residues. The CDR3 reads CASSLIVGRAYEQYF. DNA of the CDR3: TGTGCCAGCAGCCTCATAGTGGGGAGAGCCTACGAGCAGTACTTC.

In DNA, the CDR3 is TGTGCCAGCACTCAACGGACAGGGCGTGAGACCCAGTACTTC. As protein: CASTQRTGRETQYF. The chain joins TRBV2 to TRBJ2-5; TRBD1 matches 8 bases. CDR3 length: 14 residues. V lost 7 bases and J lost 5; bases outside the gene matches: 9. Germline CDR1 is SNHLY and CDR2 is FYNNEI.

V and J are TRBV29-1 and TRBJ1-3, with D hard to call. Germline V gene lookup returns CDR1 SQVTM and CDR2 ANQGSEA. This CDR3 region has 16 residues. Trimming removed 6 bases at V and 2 bases at J, with 20 bases between. The CDR3: CSVMKSWGVAGNTIYF. The CDR3 bases are TGCAGCGTCATGAAGAGTTGGGGAGTTGCTGGAAACACCATATATTTT.

The chain combines TRBV9 with TRBJ2-2, with unresolved D. Germline CDR1 reads SGDLS; CDR2 reads YYNGEE. Trimming removed 0 bases at V and 6 bases at J, with 3 bases between. CDR3 length equals 12 residues. CDR3 nucleotides: TGTGCCAGCAGCGTAGCATCCGGGGAGCTGTTTTTT. Translation: CASSVASGELFF.

This chain joins TRBV2 and TRBJ2-3; no firm D call. V shed 8 bases and J shed 2 bases, with 11 bases lying between them. This CDR3 is built from 13 residues. Germline loops: CDR1 SNHLY, CDR2 FYNNEI. DNA of the CDR3: TGTGCCAGCGGAGCGCCACTCACAGATACGCAGTATTTT. It translates to CASGAPLTDTQYF.

In DNA, the CDR3 is TGTGCCAGCAGCTTGGACTCTAGCACAGATACGCAGTATTTT. It is translated as CASSLDSSTDTQYF. This chain connects TRBV5-4 to TRBJ2-3; D is unresolved. Trimming removed 0 bases at V and 0 bases at J, with 5 bases between. Germline V gives CDR1 SGHNT, CDR2 YYREEE (reference sequence). CDR3 length: 14 residues.

The genes are TRBV7-8 and TRBJ2-2; D is unresolved. The CDR3 totals 15 residues. CDR1 SGHVS and CDR2 FQNEAQ come from the germline V gene. Trimming shortened V by 1 base and J by 3 bases, and 9 bases separated the two germline ends. The CDR3 protein is CASSLGDTYTGELFF. DNA for the CDR3: TGTGCCAGCAGCTTAGGAGACACATACACCGGGGAGCTGTTTTTT.

The chain joins TRBV5-4 to TRBJ1-3; D unresolved. The CDR3 has 14 amino acids. Germline V lookup: CDR1 SGHNT, CDR2 YYREEE (reference sequence). Trimming stripped 0 bases from V and 2 bases from J, with 6 bases between. The CDR3 nucleotides read TGTGCCAGCAGCTTGGGAGGGCCTGGAAACACCATATATTTT. Protein sequence: CASSLGGPGNTIYF.

The V and J genes are TRBV18 and TRBJ1-5; no firm D call. Between the trimmed V and J ends, which lost 6 bases and 7 bases, there was a span of 16 bases. The CDR3 covers 14 residues. In germline, CDR1 is KGHSH, CDR2 LQKENI. The CDR3 DNA is TGTGCCAGCTCGCCCGAAGGACGGAGGCAGCCCCAGCATTTT. Protein sequence: CASSPEGRRQPQHF.

V and J are TRBV28 and TRBJ2-7; 7 bases agree with TRBD1. This CDR3 spans 11 amino acids. Germline-derived CDR1 and CDR2 are MDHEN and SYDVKM. V lost 5 bases, J lost 6 bases, and 1 base stayed unmatched. The CDR3 nucleotides read TGTGCCAGCAGTGACAGGGCCGAGCAGTACTTC. This translates into CASSDRAEQYF.

This sequence joins TRBV7-9 and TRBJ2-7; D is unclear. CDR3 size: 15 residues. Per germline, CDR1 SEHNR and CDR2 FQNEAQ (reference sequence). Trimming stripped 2 bases from V and 0 bases from J, with 11 bases between. This CDR3 is CASSLPVMSSYEQYF. The CDR3 DNA is TGTGCCAGCAGCTTACCCGTAATGTCCTCCTACGAGCAGTACTTC.

The V call is TRBV6-5, the J call TRBJ1-5, with D unclear. Between the trimmed V and J ends, which lost 7 bases and 3 bases, there was a span of 10 bases. The length of the CDR3 is 13 residues. CDR1 and CDR2 from the germline V gene are MNHEY and SVGAGI. The CDR3 bases are TGTGCCAGCACTCCCAACTTCAATCAGCCCCAGCATTTT. Translating gives CASTPNFNQPQHF.

This CDR3 is CASSLWLNTGELFF. The CDR3 DNA reads as TGTGCCAGCAGCCTTTGGCTGAACACCGGGGAGCTGTTTTTT. J is TRBJ2-2 and V is TRBV14; D gene ambiguous. Trimming cost V 4 bases and J 1 base, with 7 bases left between them. The CDR3 loop spans 14 amino acids. Germline-derived CDR1 and CDR2 are SGHDN and FVKESK.

The gene calls are TRBV27 and TRBJ2-2; a possible D gene is TRBD1 (6 bases). The germline V gene encodes CDR1 MNHEY and CDR2 SMNVEV (reference sequence). CDR3 length equals 14 residues. V was pared by 5 bases and J by 4 bases, with 11 bases between. The CDR3 region has the DNA TGTGCCAGCAGTCCTTGGACAGCCACCGGGGAGCTGTTTTTT. It encodes CASSPWTATGELFF.

The chain links TRBV6-5 to TRBJ2-1; possible D gene TRBD1, 6 bases. CDR3 size: 13 residues. Germline values: CDR1 MNHEY, CDR2 SVGAGI. The germline V and J ends were trimmed by 6 bases and 2 bases, with 8 bases remaining between them. The CDR3 loop reads CASSWTAYNEQFF. The DNA for the CDR3 is TGTGCCAGCAGCTGGACAGCCTACAATGAGCAGTTCTTC.

The rearrangement joins TRBV5-6 to TRBJ2-2; perhaps TRBD2 as D (6 bases). CDR1 is SGHDT and CDR2 is YYEEEE in the germline V gene. Between the trimmed V and J ends, which lost 4 bases and 6 bases, there was a span of 10 bases. CDR3 size: 13 residues. This CDR3 is CASSPEGPGELFF. The CDR3 DNA sequence: TGTGCCAGCAGCCCGGAGGGTCCCGGGGAGCTGTTTTTT.

This chain connects TRBV6-4 to TRBJ2-1; D might be TRBD1 (6 bases). Germline CDR1 and CDR2: MRHNA and SNTAGT. This CDR3 is 16 amino acids long. With 0 bases removed from V and 4 bases from J, the gap between germline ends came to 13 bases. CDR3 residues: CASSDSGTSTYNEQFF. The CDR3 DNA is TGTGCCAGCAGTGACTCCGGGACAAGTACTTACAATGAGCAGTTCTTC.

V usage is TRBV5-1 and J usage is TRBJ2-7; weak D call: TRBD2 (7 bases). V dropped 1 base and J dropped 0 bases, with 17 bases sitting between them. From germline, CDR1 is SGHRS and CDR2 YFSETQ. This CDR3 is 17 amino acids long. CDR3 nucleotide sequence: TGCGCCAGCAGCTTGAGAGCGGGACACTATCTCTCCTACGAGCAGTACTTC. Protein: CASSLRAGHYLSYEQYF.

The V and J genes are TRBV27 and TRBJ1-1, with D possibly TRBD1 on 6 matching bases. The CDR3 runs 15 residues. V lost 1 base to trimming and J lost 3 bases, with 12 bases between them. Germline CDR1 reads MNHEY; CDR2 reads SMNVEV (reference sequence). The CDR3 reads CASSLYTGLDTEAFF. The DNA for the CDR3 is TGTGCCAGCAGTTTATACACAGGGTTGGACACTGAAGCTTTCTTT.

The table lists this clone with a few counts. The CDR3 DNA reads TGTGCCAGCAGTTGGGGACAGGCTGAAGCTAACTATGGCTACACCTTC. This gives the protein CASSWGQAEANYGYTF. The chain carries TRBV28 and TRBJ1-2; 8 nucleotides align to TRBD1. The V gene end was trimmed by 4 bases and the J gene end by 0 bases; junction bases not matched to a gene: 7. Germline loops: CDR1 MDHEN, CDR2 SYDVKM. The CDR3 is made up of 16 amino acids.

J is TRBJ1-3 and V is TRBV7-3; perhaps TRBD1 as D (5 bases). Germline CDR1 SGHTA, CDR2 FQGTGA. V was pared by 2 bases and J by 0 bases, with 11 bases between. The CDR3 totals 16 residues. CDR3 nucleotides: TGTGCCAGCAGCTTACGAACAGGCTACTCTGGAAACACCATATATTTT. Residues: CASSLRTGYSGNTIYF.

This clone came up a few times. CDR3 loop: CASSWGGLAVNTGELFF. The CDR3 DNA is TGCGCCAGCAGCTGGGGGGGACTAGCGGTTAACACCGGGGAGCTGTTTTTT. V and J are TRBV5-1 and TRBJ2-2; 11 bases line up with TRBD2. J gave up 2 bases and V 3 bases, and 6 bases lay outside the gene matches. The CDR3 is made up of 17 amino acids. Germline V gene data show CDR1 as SGHRS and CDR2 as YFSETQ.

The genes are TRBV15 and TRBJ1-4; a weak D match, TRBD1 (6 bases). CDR3 size: 16 residues. The germline CDR1 and CDR2 sequences are LNHNV and YYDKDF (reference sequence). V was shortened by 6 bases and J by 6 bases, with 20 bases between the two germline ends. CDR3 loop: CATSPQFGEGDEKLFF. Here the CDR3 DNA reads TGTGCCACCAGTCCGCAGTTCGGGGAGGGGGATGAAAAACTGTTTTTT. Combining the CDR3 with reference TRBV15 and TRBJ1-4 gives the whole variable domain DAMVIQNPRYQVTQFGKPVTLSCSQTLNHNVMYWYQQKSSQAPKLLFHYYDKDFNNEADTPDNFQSRRPNTSFCFLDIRSPGLGDTAMYLCATSPQFGEGDEKLFFGSGTQLSVL.

The chain carries TRBV4-3 and TRBJ2-3; a weak D match, TRBD2 (6 bases). The CDR3 sequence is 15 residues long. V was trimmed by 0 bases and J by 3 bases, leaving 10 bases between them. Germline-derived CDR1 and CDR2 are LGHNA and YSLEER. CDR3 nucleotide sequence: TGCGCCAGCAGCCAAGATGGAGGGAGGACAGATACGCAGTATTTT. Its protein product is CASSQDGGRTDTQYF.

The rearrangement links TRBV7-9 to TRBJ2-7, with D possibly being TRBD2 (5 bases). This CDR3 spans 14 amino acids. V lost 0 bases and J 5 bases, leaving 11 bases between the germline ends. The germline V gene has CDR1 SEHNR and CDR2 FQNEAQ (reference sequence). CDR3 region: CASSLAGVPHEQYF. DNA of the CDR3: TGTGCCAGCAGCTTAGCGGGAGTCCCGCACGAGCAGTACTTC.

The table lists this clone with a count of one. The chain couples TRBV9 to TRBJ2-1, with unresolved D. In germline, CDR1 is SGDLS, CDR2 YYNGEE. Between the trimmed V and J ends, which lost 3 bases and 4 bases, there was a span of 11 bases. This CDR3 has 14 residues. In DNA, the CDR3 is TGTGCCAGCAGCGCCTCGACTCATTACAATGAGCAGTTCTTC. Protein product: CASSASTHYNEQFF.

As DNA, the CDR3 is TGTGCCAGCAGCTTAGGTGACACGGCCTATGGCTACACCTTC. As protein: CASSLGDTAYGYTF. The chain has TRBV7-6 and TRBJ1-2, with D uncertain. The CDR3 totals 14 residues. The V and J ends lost 1 base and 4 bases respectively, with 10 bases between them. The germline gives CDR1 SGHVS, CDR2 FNYEAQ.

The chain has TRBV6-5 and TRBJ1-2; maybe TRBD1 (5 bases). V shed 5 bases and J shed 4 bases, with 11 bases lying between them. The germline V gene encodes CDR1 MNHEY and CDR2 SVGAGI. There are 13 residues in the CDR3. This CDR3 reads CASSPQVPYGYTF. CDR3 bases: TGTGCCAGCAGTCCACAGGTACCCTATGGCTACACCTTC.

The gene calls are TRBV7-3 and TRBJ1-5, with D possibly TRBD1 on 6 matching bases. The CDR3 totals 13 residues. The V and J ends lost 3 bases and 7 bases respectively, with 10 bases between them. CDR1 is SGHTA, CDR2 FQGTGA, per germline. In nucleotides, the CDR3 is TGTGCCAGCAGCTTGGGGGCTGGCCAGCCCCAGCATTTT. Translated, it gives CASSLGAGQPQHF.